The entry that follows covers one T cell receptor (beta chain) sequence. Its antigen is undetermined. These data originate in a study of cytomegalovirus exposure and HLA in healthy donors. Findings and caveats of the study: As was reported, the classifier diagnosed cytomegalovirus status with high specificity and sensitivity. There were some public TCRs occurring in many donors, but most TCR sequences were rare.

Primers included in the PCR were 60 Vbeta and 13 Jbeta primers. The table came from immunoSEQ multiplex PCR; TCRdb's copy has only in-frame clones and leaves some out. The sample consists of under 200,000 clones, roughly 85% of them appearing once. J lost 5 bases, V lost 3 bases, and 9 bases had no gene match. CDR1 and CDR2 from the germline V gene are KGHSH and LQKENI. CDR3 length: 15 residues. Sequenced input: PBMCs. The source of this sequence is a young woman in good health and CMV-seronegative. The chain has TRBV18 and TRBJ1-2, with 7 positions matching TRBD1. The chain's CDR3 is CASSPNVQGEYGYTF. The CDR3 DNA sequence: TGTGCCAGCTCACCCAACGTTCAGGGGGAGTATGGCTACACCTTC.